The rows below give T cell receptor beta chains drawn from one sample of a study of blood T cell repertoires in COVID-19. This table comes from immunoSEQ multiplex PCR, and its TCRdb copy is limited to in-frame clones, with some not included. The data show roughly 100,000 clones, 92% seen once. Sequenced sample: peripheral blood. The receptors were sampled from a woman aged 45-65 years with COVID-19, enrolled during active disease. CDR3s include the opening cysteine and the closing phenylalanine or tryptophan. The D gene is left open where the match is weak. Not every row has a clone size; where given, it reads once, few, many or a size class.

clone_size,j_call,v_call,d_call,cdr3_nt,cdr3_aa
-,TRBJ2-2,TRBV19,-,TGTGCCAGTAGTTTGACTGGCGGGGAGCTGTTTTTT,CASSLTGGELFF
-,TRBJ1-1,TRBV19,-,TGTGCCAGTCAGGGATGGGGTGTGGGAGCTTTCTTT,CASQGWGVGAFF
-,TRBJ1-3,TRBV9,-,TGTGCCAGCAGCGTAGAAGGGGGTCTGTCCGGAAACACCATATATTTT,CASSVEGGLSGNTIYF
-,TRBJ1-4,TRBV11-3,TRBD1,TGTGCCAGCAGCTCCGTAAGCGGGACAGGGGATGAAAAACTGTTTTTT,CASSSVSGTGDEKLFF
few,TRBJ1-5,TRBV19,TRBD1,TGTGCCAGTAGTACCCTGGACAGGGGGTTCAATCAGCCCCAGCATTTT,CASSTLDRGFNQPQHF
-,TRBJ2-6,TRBV6-6,-,TGTGCCAGCAGTTACCTCTCTGGGGCCAACGTCCTGACTTTC,CASSYLSGANVLTF
-,TRBJ1-4,TRBV7-9,-,TGTGCCAGCAGCCCGGACAGAATTGATTATGAAAAACTGTTTTTT,CASSPDRIDYEKLFF
-,TRBJ1-6,TRBV7-8,TRBD1,TGTGCCAGCAGCCTTCTCATAGGGGGACAGGGACAATCACCCCTCCACTTT,CASSLLIGGQGQSPLHF
-,TRBJ1-1,TRBV15,-,TGTGCCACCAGCAGCCTCCCTGACTTAGTGAACACTGAAGCTTTCTTT,CATSSLPDLVNTEAFF
-,TRBJ1-1,TRBV25-1,-,TGTGCCAGCAGTGCTCGGGGGCGGGGGACTGAAGCTTTCTTT,CASSARGRGTEAFF
-,TRBJ1-1,TRBV7-9,TRBD1,TGTGCCAGCAGCTTCCCCGGGACAGAACACACTGAAGCTTTCTTT,CASSFPGTEHTEAFF
-,TRBJ1-2,TRBV21-1,-,TGTGCCAGCAGCAAAAGGCTCCTACCATCGACAGGGAACTATGGCTACACCTTC,CASSKRLLPSTGNYGYTF
-,TRBJ2-3,TRBV2,-,TGTGCCAGCAGTGAACGGGTGATCACCACAGATACGCAGTATTTT,CASSERVITTDTQYF
few,TRBJ1-3,TRBV7-8,TRBD1,TGTGCCAGCAGTCCCCCCCAGGGGGACGGAAACACCATATATTTT,CASSPPQGDGNTIYF